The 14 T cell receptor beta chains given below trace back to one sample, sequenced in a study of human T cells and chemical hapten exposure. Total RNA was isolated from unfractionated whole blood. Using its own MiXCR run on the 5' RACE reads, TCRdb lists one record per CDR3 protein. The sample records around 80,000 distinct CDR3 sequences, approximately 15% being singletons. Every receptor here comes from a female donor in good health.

The CDR3 here is CASSRTFRVGGSGELFF. The DNA of the CDR3 is TGCGCCAGCAGCAGGACCTTCAGGGTCGGAGGTTCCGGGGAGCTGTTTTTT. The J gene is TRBJ2-2, the V gene TRBV5-1; the D gene could be TRBD1 or TRBD2 (5 bases each). The CDR3 is 17 amino acids. Germline V gene lookup returns CDR1 SGHRS and CDR2 YFSETQ. Trimming pared 4 bases from V and 6 bases from J, leaving 22 bases between.

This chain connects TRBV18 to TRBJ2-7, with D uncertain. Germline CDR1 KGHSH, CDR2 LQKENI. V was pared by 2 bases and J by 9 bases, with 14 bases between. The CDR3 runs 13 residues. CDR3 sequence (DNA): TGTGCCAGCTCACCAGAGACGTCTTCAGGGCAGTACTTC. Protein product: CASSPETSSGQYF.

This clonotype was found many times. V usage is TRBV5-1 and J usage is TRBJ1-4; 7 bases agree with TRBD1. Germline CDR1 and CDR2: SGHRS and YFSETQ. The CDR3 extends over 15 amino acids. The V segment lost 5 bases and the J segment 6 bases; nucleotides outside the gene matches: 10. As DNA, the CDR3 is TGCGCCAGCAGTGTGCACGGGACAGAAGATGAAAAACTGTTTTTT. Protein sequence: CASSVHGTEDEKLFF.

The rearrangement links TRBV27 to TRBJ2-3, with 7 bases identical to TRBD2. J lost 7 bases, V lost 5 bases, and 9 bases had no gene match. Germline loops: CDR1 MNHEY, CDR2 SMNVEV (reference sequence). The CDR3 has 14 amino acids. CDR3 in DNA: TGTGCCAGCAGTCTGGGGGGAGGGCGGTATACGCAGTATTTT. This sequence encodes CASSLGGGRYTQYF.

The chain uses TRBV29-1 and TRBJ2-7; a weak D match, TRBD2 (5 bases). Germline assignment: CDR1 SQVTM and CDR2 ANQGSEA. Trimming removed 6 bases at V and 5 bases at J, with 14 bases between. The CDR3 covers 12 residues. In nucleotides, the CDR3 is TGCAGCGTACCACCCGAGCGGAACGAGCAGTACTTC. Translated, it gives CSVPPERNEQYF.

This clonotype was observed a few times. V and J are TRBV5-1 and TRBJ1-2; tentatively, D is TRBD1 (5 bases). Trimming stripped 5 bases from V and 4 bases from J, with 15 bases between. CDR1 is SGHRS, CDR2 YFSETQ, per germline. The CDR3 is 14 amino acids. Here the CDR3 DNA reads TGCGCCAGCAGATCCGCCGGGGACTCCTATGGCTACACCTTC. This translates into CASRSAGDSYGYTF.

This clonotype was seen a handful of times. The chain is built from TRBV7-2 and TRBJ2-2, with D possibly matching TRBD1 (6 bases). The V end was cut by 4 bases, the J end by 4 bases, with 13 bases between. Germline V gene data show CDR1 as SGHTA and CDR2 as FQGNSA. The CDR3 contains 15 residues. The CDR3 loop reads CASSSETGSTGELFF. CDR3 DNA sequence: TGTGCCAGCAGCTCCGAAACAGGGAGCACCGGGGAGCTGTTTTTT.

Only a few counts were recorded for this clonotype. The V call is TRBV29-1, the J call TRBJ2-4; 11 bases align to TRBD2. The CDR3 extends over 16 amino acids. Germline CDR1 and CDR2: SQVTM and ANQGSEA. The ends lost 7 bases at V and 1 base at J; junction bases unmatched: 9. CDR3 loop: CSALGLAEGAKNIQYF. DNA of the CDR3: TGCAGCGCTCTGGGACTAGCGGAGGGGGCCAAAAACATTCAGTACTTC.

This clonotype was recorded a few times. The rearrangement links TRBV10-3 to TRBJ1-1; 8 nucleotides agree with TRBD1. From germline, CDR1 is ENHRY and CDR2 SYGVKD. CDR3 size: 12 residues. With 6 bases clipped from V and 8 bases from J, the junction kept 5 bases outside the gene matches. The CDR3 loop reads CAIRGTGKEAFF. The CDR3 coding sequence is TGTGCCATCAGAGGGACAGGAAAAGAAGCTTTCTTT.

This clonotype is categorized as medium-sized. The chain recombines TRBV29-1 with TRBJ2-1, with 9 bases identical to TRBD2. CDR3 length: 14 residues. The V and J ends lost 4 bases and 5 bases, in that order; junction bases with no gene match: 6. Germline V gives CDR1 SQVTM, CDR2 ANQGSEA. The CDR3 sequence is CSVVREGLDNEQFF. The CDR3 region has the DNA TGCAGCGTTGTGCGGGAGGGCCTAGACAATGAGCAGTTCTTC.

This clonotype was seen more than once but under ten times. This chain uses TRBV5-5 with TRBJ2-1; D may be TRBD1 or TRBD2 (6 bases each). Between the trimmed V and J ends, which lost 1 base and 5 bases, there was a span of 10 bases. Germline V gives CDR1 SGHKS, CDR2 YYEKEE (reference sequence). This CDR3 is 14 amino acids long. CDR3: CASSLSGANNEQFF. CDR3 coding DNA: TGTGCCAGCAGCTTGTCGGGGGCAAACAATGAGCAGTTCTTC.

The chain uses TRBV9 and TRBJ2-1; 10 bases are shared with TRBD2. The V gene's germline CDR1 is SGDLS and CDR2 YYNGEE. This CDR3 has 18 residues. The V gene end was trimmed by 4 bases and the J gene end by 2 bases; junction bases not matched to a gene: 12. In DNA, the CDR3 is TGTGCCAGCAGCCCACAGGATAGCGGGGGGCTTACCTACAATGAGCAGTTCTTC. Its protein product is CASSPQDSGGLTYNEQFF.

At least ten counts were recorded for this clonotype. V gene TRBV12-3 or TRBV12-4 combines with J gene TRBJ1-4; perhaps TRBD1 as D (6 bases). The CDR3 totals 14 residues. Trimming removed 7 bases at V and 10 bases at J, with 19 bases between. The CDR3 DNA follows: TGTGCCAGCACCATACAGGGACAACTAGGAAAACTGTTTTTT. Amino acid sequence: CASTIQGQLGKLFF.

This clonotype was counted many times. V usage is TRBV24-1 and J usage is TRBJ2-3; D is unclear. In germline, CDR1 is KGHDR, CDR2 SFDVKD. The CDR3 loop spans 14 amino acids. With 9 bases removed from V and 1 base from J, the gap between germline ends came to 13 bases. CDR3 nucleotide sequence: TGTGCCACCTCCACTGGGTCAGGCACAGATACGCAGTATTTT. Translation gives CATSTGSGTDTQYF.